One TCR beta chain is described in this entry. The table came from immunoSEQ multiplex PCR; TCRdb's copy has only in-frame clones and leaves some out. The table has just over 65,000 clones, 91% seen once. The CDR3 length is 16 residues. Germline V CDR1 and CDR2: MNHEY, SMNVEV (reference sequence). J was trimmed by 5 bases and V by 6 bases; bases with no gene match: 12. These data originate in a study of T cell changes during pregnancy in multiple sclerosis. The source is a female donor with multiple sclerosis, enrolled in a pregnancy study. The specimen comprised peripheral blood, sampled in the second trimester of pregnancy. The genes are TRBV27 and TRBJ2-2, with 7 bases that match TRBD2. The DNA for the CDR3 is TGTGCCAGCAGCCAAGGCGGGCAGCGGGGAACCGGGGAGCTGTTTTTT. Translation gives CASSQGGQRGTGELFF.